This T cell receptor beta chain was sequenced during a study of blood T cell repertoires in COVID-19. Germline V gives CDR1 SQVTM, CDR2 ANQGSEA. This CDR3 has 13 residues. Between the trimmed V and J ends, which lost 2 bases and 1 base, there was a span of 8 bases. This table comes from immunoSEQ multiplex PCR, and its TCRdb copy is limited to in-frame clones, with some not included. In the table there are 70,000 to 90,000 clones, approximately 86% of which are singletons. The sequenced sample was peripheral blood. This clonotype was sampled from an elderly man with active or convalescent COVID-19. The chain joins TRBV29-1 to TRBJ1-1, with no clear D. The DNA of the CDR3 is TGCAGCGTTGAATATAGTAGGAACACTGAAGCTTTCTTT. Translated: CSVEYSRNTEAFF.